This T cell receptor (beta chain) was retrieved from a study of cytomegalovirus exposure and HLA in healthy donors. The donors were members of the validation cohort, which comprised about 120 subjects and was separate from the first cohort of more than 500 subjects. Germline V gene data show CDR1 as MGHRA and CDR2 as YSYEKL. J was trimmed by 3 bases and V by 2 bases; bases with no gene match: 6. The CDR3 sequence is 16 residues long. Assay used: immunoSEQ multiplex PCR; TCRdb lists only in-frame clones, some missing. The profile shows about 79,000 clones, over 85% of them singletons. Study conclusions and caveats: Cytomegalovirus status was reportedly diagnosed by the classifier with high sensitivity and specificity. Three chains linked to CMV were shown in vitro to be specific for CMV antigens. Among TCR beta chains, those listed as cytomegalovirus-associated numbered about 150.

Regarding this clone: The antigen is undetermined.

The chain has TRBV4-1 and TRBJ2-5, with 10 bases matching TRBD2. This TCR was recovered from a woman aged 30 to 39 in good health and CMV-seronegative. The sample taken for sequencing was PBMCs. The CDR3 sequence: CASSQSSGRGEETQYF. CDR3 bases: TGCGCCAGCAGCCAATCTAGCGGGAGAGGCGAAGAGACCCAGTACTTC.